These T cell receptor beta chains were read from a single sample in a study of CD8 T cells in ankylosing spondylitis. TCRdb redid the calling of the 5' RACE reads with MiXCR, one entry per CDR3 protein. The sample lists some 400,000 distinct CDR3 sequences, around 20% occurring once. The sequencing sample was made of blood, either unsorted or a sorted T cell fraction (not recorded which). The receptors derive from a male donor with ankylosing spondylitis. CDR3s include the opening cysteine and the closing phenylalanine or tryptophan. The D gene is left open where the match is weak. Only some rows state a clone size, as once, few, many or a class for expanded clones.

D gene | clone size | J gene | V gene | CDR3 DNA | CDR3 protein
- | - | TRBJ2-5 | TRBV4-2 | TGTGCCAGCAGCCAAGATTTCGCCGGGAGATCGGGAGAGACCCAGTACTTC | CASSQDFAGRSGETQYF
- | - | TRBJ2-4 | TRBV20-1 | TGCAGTGCTCACCCCCCGTCGCACATTCAGTACTTC | CSAHPPSHIQYF
- | - | TRBJ1-6 | TRBV6-1 | TGTGCCAGCAGGCCCGCCGGGGGAGAGAATTCACCCCTCCACTTT | CASRPAGGENSPLHF
- | few | TRBJ2-3 | TRBV12-3/TRBV12-4 | TGTGCCAGCAGTTTAGCGCAGGGAGCGGAGAGGGCAGCGGACACAGATACGCAGTATTTT | CASSLAQGAERAADTDTQYF
- | - | TRBJ2-7 | TRBV20-1 | TGCAGTGCTAGGGCCCCAACCTCCTGGGAGCAGTACTTC | CSARAPTSWEQYF
TRBD2 | few | TRBJ2-2 | TRBV12-3/TRBV12-4 | TGTGCCAGCAGGGTGAGCGGGAGAAACACCGGGGAGCTGTTTTTT | CASRVSGRNTGELFF
- | many | TRBJ1-1 | TRBV2 | TGTGCCAGCATCCGGGCCAGGGGAGACACTGAAGCTTTCTTT | CASIRARGDTEAFF
- | few | TRBJ1-1 | TRBV20-1 | TGCAGTGCTAGAGCTCGTGGGTGGACTGAAGCTTTCTTT | CSARARGWTEAFF
- | - | TRBJ2-3 | TRBV5-1 | TGCGCCAGCCAAAAGGGGAGCTTTGGCACAGATACGCAGTATTTT | CASQKGSFGTDTQYF
- | - | TRBJ2-5 | TRBV6-6 | TGTGCCAGCGGGGCCCAAGAGACCCAGTACTTC | CASGAQETQYF
TRBD1 | few | TRBJ1-4 | TRBV5-1 | TGCGCCAGCAGTCTTGAGGGGGCGGATAATGAAAAACTGTTTTTT | CASSLEGADNEKLFF
- | - | TRBJ2-2 | TRBV27 | TGTGCCAGCAGTGTGGGACTCTGGAACACCGGGGAGCTGTTTTTT | CASSVGLWNTGELFF
- | - | TRBJ1-3 | TRBV19 | TGTGCCAGTAGTATTGCCCGGACAGCCTCTGGAAACACCATATATTTT | CASSIARTASGNTIYF
TRBD2 | - | TRBJ2-7 | TRBV29-1 | TGCAGCGTCTCCCCGTCGGGGGGTGAGGAGCAGTACTTC | CSVSPSGGEEQYF
- | few | TRBJ2-3 | TRBV18 | TGTGCCAGCTCACTCCGACAGAACTACTTAGATACGCAGTATTTT | CASSLRQNYLDTQYF
TRBD2 | few | TRBJ2-7 | TRBV27 | TGTGCCAGCAGTTTAAGGAGCGGGACCTACGAGCAGTACTTC | CASSLRSGTYEQYF
- | few | TRBJ1-2 | TRBV5-5 | TGTGCCGGGGGCAGGGGAGAGAACTATGGCTACACCTTC | CAGGRGENYGYTF
- | - | TRBJ2-1 | TRBV20-1 | TGCAGTGCACAAGAGGGGCAGGGGACTATCCATGAGCAGTTCTTC | CSAQEGQGTIHEQFF
TRBD2 | - | TRBJ2-3 | TRBV7-3 | TGTGCCAGCAGCCTCCTAGGTACTAGCGGAAGCACAGATACGCAGTATTTT | CASSLLGTSGSTDTQYF
- | few | TRBJ1-6 | TRBV5-5 | TGTGCCAGCAGCTTGCGGCAGGCCTATAATTCACCCCTCCACTTT | CASSLRQAYNSPLHF
- | - | TRBJ2-3 | TRBV7-9 | TGTGCCAGCAGCTTAGAGATTGGAAATACGCAGTATTTT | CASSLEIGNTQYF
- | - | TRBJ1-5 | TRBV11-2 | TGTGCCAGCAGCTTCAACCGGGGGCCCCAGCATTTT | CASSFNRGPQHF
- | - | TRBJ2-5 | TRBV10-3 | TGTGCCATCAGTTACGATCCGGGAGAGACCCAGTACTTC | CAISYDPGETQYF
TRBD2 | - | TRBJ2-1 | TRBV6-1 | TGTGCCAGCAGGGGTATATCTAGCGGGAGTAACAATGAGCAGTTCTTC | CASRGISSGSNNEQFF
- | - | TRBJ2-1 | TRBV20-1 | TGCAGTGCAATGGTACCCGGAGCCTCCTACAATGAGCAGTTCTTC | CSAMVPGASYNEQFF
TRBD2 | many | TRBJ2-1 | TRBV12-3/TRBV12-4 | TGTGCCAGCAGTTTAAGCTCCGGGACTAGCGGGAGAAGGTCCTACAATGAGCAGTTCTTC | CASSLSSGTSGRRSYNEQFF
TRBD1 | - | TRBJ2-5 | TRBV7-8 | TGTGCCAGCAGCACTGGGGACAGGGACTACGTCCTAGAGACCCAGTACTTC | CASSTGDRDYVLETQYF
- | many | TRBJ2-3 | TRBV5-1 | TGCGCCAGCAGCTTGGCCGAAACTCCCCGGACGCAGTATTTT | CASSLAETPRTQYF
- | - | TRBJ1-5 | TRBV4-2 | TGTGCCAGCAGCCCCTCAGGAGAACTCGTCCAGCCCCAGCATTTT | CASSPSGELVQPQHF
- | many | TRBJ1-1 | TRBV11-1 | TGTGCCAGCAGCTTATGGGGAGCGGACACTGAAGCTTTCTTT | CASSLWGADTEAFF
- | few | TRBJ2-3 | TRBV6-1 | TGTGCCAGCAGTCTCCGACAGGATAACACAGATACGCAGTATTTT | CASSLRQDNTDTQYF
- | few | TRBJ2-3 | TRBV10-3 | TGTGCCATCAGTGTACGGGAGTTCGCAGATACGCAGTATTTT | CAISVREFADTQYF
TRBD2 | - | TRBJ2-3 | TRBV10-3 | TGTGCCATCAGTGAGCCGACTAGCGGGAACACAGATACGCAGTATTTT | CAISEPTSGNTDTQYF
TRBD1 | - | TRBJ2-3 | TRBV3-1 | TGTGCCAGCAGCCACTACAGGGGTCTCGATACGCAGTATTTT | CASSHYRGLDTQYF
- | - | TRBJ2-1 | TRBV20-1 | TGCAGTGCTAGTCGACTAGGCTCCTACAATGAGCAGTTCTTC | CSASRLGSYNEQFF
- | many | TRBJ2-1 | TRBV28 | TGTGCCAGCTGCGTGGGGGGCGGTCACAATGAGCAGTTCTTC | CASCVGGGHNEQFF
TRBD2 | - | TRBJ2-1 | TRBV3-1 | TGTGCCAGCAGCCAAGAGCCTAGCGGGAGTCTGCAGTTCTTC | CASSQEPSGSLQFF
TRBD1 | many | TRBJ2-4 | TRBV5-1 | TGCGCCAGCAGCTTGGTACAGGGGAGCAAAAACATTCAGTACTTC | CASSLVQGSKNIQYF
TRBD1 | - | TRBJ2-7 | TRBV20-1 | TGCAGTGCAGGGACAGTCACCTACGAGCAGTACTTC | CSAGTVTYEQYF
- | - | TRBJ2-7 | TRBV5-1 | TGCGCCAGCAGCTCGGAGAGGGCGGTACCCCACGAGCAGTACTTC | CASSSERAVPHEQYF
TRBD1 | - | TRBJ2-2 | TRBV7-8 | TGTGCCAGCAGCTTGGTCGGGACAGACGTCGGGGAGCTGTTTTTT | CASSLVGTDVGELFF
- | - | TRBJ1-3 | TRBV4-2 | TGTGCCAGCAGCCAAGATTTCGGAAACTCTGGAAACACCATATATTTT | CASSQDFGNSGNTIYF
TRBD1 | many | TRBJ1-1 | TRBV29-1 | TGCAGCGTGTGGGACAGGGCGAACACTGAAGCTTTCTTT | CSVWDRANTEAFF
- | - | TRBJ2-7 | TRBV19 | TGTGCCAGTAGTACGGCCTTGGACGAGCAGTACTTC | CASSTALDEQYF
TRBD1 | few | TRBJ2-3 | TRBV20-1 | TGCAGTGCTAAGGGGACAGAGGGCACAGATACGCAGTATTTT | CSAKGTEGTDTQYF
- | - | TRBJ1-4 | TRBV30 | TGTGCCTGGAGTGTACTTGGGGGGGCTGAAAAACTGTTTTTT | CAWSVLGGAEKLFF
- | - | TRBJ1-5 | TRBV20-1 | TGCAGTGCTAGAGATCGCGAGGGAAATCAGCCCCAGCATTTT | CSARDREGNQPQHF
- | few | TRBJ2-1 | TRBV5-1 | TGCGCCAGCAGCTCGGCGGGAGGGGGACAGGGCCACAATGAGCAGTTCTTC | CASSSAGGGQGHNEQFF
- | few | TRBJ1-5 | TRBV29-1 | TGCAGCGTTGTCACACAGAACAATCAGCCCCAGCATTTT | CSVVTQNNQPQHF